These 19 T cell receptor beta chains share one sample of origin, sequenced in a study of T cells in tuberculosis. Clones were read by immunoSEQ multiplex PCR, and TCRdb kept only the in-frame ones, dropping some. Among nearly 60,000 clones listed, roughly 90% were seen once. After thawing and overnight rest, PBMC were stained with GMM-loaded CD1B tetramer, viability dye and anti-CD3 for sorting. CD1B tetramers were loaded with Rhodococcus equi-derived C32 glucose monomycolate. The material sequenced was CD1b-GMM tetramer-negative cells sorted from PBMCs. The source of these receptors is an adult woman with latent tuberculosis.

Written as DNA, the CDR3 is TGCGCCAGCAGCCGTAGCGGCAATGAGCAGTTCTTC. Translation gives CASSRSGNEQFF. The chain uses TRBV5-1 and TRBJ2-1, with D possibly being TRBD2 (6 bases). CDR3 length: 12 amino acids. Per germline, CDR1 SGHRS and CDR2 YFSETQ. V was trimmed by 4 bases and J by 6 bases, leaving 8 bases between them.

V and J are TRBV6-1 and TRBJ1-4; perhaps TRBD1 as D (5 bases). The CDR3 sequence is 15 residues long. V lost 4 bases, J lost 7 bases, and 16 bases lay in between. Germline values: CDR1 MNHNS, CDR2 SASEGT. The chain's CDR3 is CASSGGDYTVEKLFF. DNA of the CDR3: TGTGCCAGCAGTGGAGGGGACTATACAGTTGAAAAACTGTTTTTT.

The chain is built from TRBV10-3 and TRBJ2-3, with 12 bases aligning to TRBD2. The trim removed 5 bases at V and 1 base at J, leaving 1 base unmatched. Per germline, CDR1 ENHRY and CDR2 SYGVKD. The CDR3 has 15 amino acids. As DNA, the CDR3 is TGTGCCATCAGTCCTAGCGGGGGGGGCACAGATACGCAGTATTTT. Translation: CAISPSGGGTDTQYF.

The V and J genes are TRBV29-1 and TRBJ2-5, with a possible D match to TRBD1 (7 bases). The germline CDR1 and CDR2 sequences are SQVTM and ANQGSEA. This CDR3 region has 14 residues. Trimming left V 7 bases short and J 5 bases short, with 20 bases between. Here the CDR3 reads CSGVGGGLRETQYF. The CDR3 nucleotides read TGCAGCGGTGTCGGAGGGGGCCTGAGGGAGACCCAGTACTTC.

DNA for the CDR3: TGTGCCAGCAGACCCAGACAGTCTAACACCGGGGAGCTGTTTTTT. Amino acids: CASRPRQSNTGELFF. The J gene is TRBJ2-2, the V gene TRBV28; tentatively, D is TRBD1 (5 bases). The germline V and J ends were trimmed by 6 bases and 2 bases, with 13 bases remaining between them. The germline gives CDR1 MDHEN, CDR2 SYDVKM. The CDR3 has 15 amino acids. The full variable domain, rest sourced from reference TRBV28 and TRBJ2-2, is DVKVTQSSRYLVKRTGEKVFLECVQDMDHENMFWYRQDPGLGLRLIYFSYDVKMKEKGDIPEGYSVSREKKERFSLILESASTNQTSMYLCASRPRQSNTGELFFGEGSRLTVL.

The CDR3: CASSQPMTSTLVTQYF. The CDR3 coding sequence is TGCGCCAGCAGCCAACCTATGACTAGCACTCTCGTCACGCAGTATTTT. V gene TRBV4-3 combines with J gene TRBJ2-3; the match to TRBD2 covers 7 bases. Germline V gene data show CDR1 as LGHNA and CDR2 as YSLEER. The trim removed 2 bases at V and 9 bases at J, leaving 14 bases unmatched. CDR3 size: 16 residues.

In this sample, this clone turned up a few times. The same CDR3 also results from other DNA sequences found in this sample. The chain is built from TRBV19 and TRBJ2-7, with 10 bases aligning to TRBD1. Germline CDR1 and CDR2: LNHDA and SQIVND (reference sequence). The V gene end was trimmed by 3 bases and the J gene end by 1 base; junction bases not matched to a gene: 3. This CDR3 region has 15 residues. Here the CDR3 reads CASSIPGQGSYEQYF. The CDR3 DNA sequence: TGTGCCAGTAGTATCCCGGGACAGGGGTCCTACGAGCAGTACTTC.

The chain combines TRBV10-3 with TRBJ1-1, with TRBD1 matching 12 bases. The CDR3 is made up of 15 amino acids. Germline loops: CDR1 ENHRY, CDR2 SYGVKD. V lost 6 bases to trimming and J lost 3 bases; unmatched junction nucleotides: 5. CDR3 protein: CAISGTGGADTEAFF. CDR3 DNA: TGTGCCATCAGCGGGACAGGGGGCGCGGACACTGAAGCTTTCTTT.

The V call is TRBV5-1, the J call TRBJ2-1; TRBD2 matches at 13 bases. Germline CDR1 reads SGHRS; CDR2 reads YFSETQ. The CDR3 is 14 residues long. After removal of 4 bases from V and 11 bases from J, the junction contained 6 bases not matched to a gene. In DNA form, the CDR3 reads TGCGCCAGCAGCAACCTGACTAGCGGGGGGCAGCAGTTCTTC. Translating it yields CASSNLTSGGQQFF.

The chain couples TRBV4-3 to TRBJ1-1; D is uncertain. CDR1 is LGHNA, CDR2 YSLEER, per germline. The germline V and J ends were trimmed by 1 base and 3 bases, with 18 bases remaining between them. CDR3 size: 17 residues. The CDR3 spells CASSQARATKRHTEAFF. The CDR3 DNA reads TGCGCCAGCAGCCAAGCGAGGGCAACCAAGCGGCACACTGAAGCTTTCTTT.

The chain links TRBV5-1 to TRBJ2-7, with 10 bases that match TRBD1. Trimming took 0 bases from V and 9 from J; bases not matched to a gene: 12. The V gene's germline CDR1 is SGHRS and CDR2 YFSETQ. This CDR3 contains 16 residues. CDR3 sequence reads: CASSLGPGQGPPLQYF. The CDR3 coding sequence is TGCGCCAGCAGCTTGGGCCCGGGACAGGGGCCGCCTTTGCAGTACTTC.

CDR3 residues: CASRSGAWNEKLFF. In DNA form, the CDR3 reads TGTGCCAGCAGATCAGGGGCGTGGAATGAAAAACTGTTTTTT. The V gene is TRBV6-5, the J gene TRBJ1-4, with D possibly TRBD1 on 6 matching bases. The V gene's germline CDR1 is MNHEY and CDR2 SVGAGI. CDR3 length: 14 residues. V gave up 6 bases and J gave up 5 bases, with 13 bases separating them.

The chain links TRBV5-1 to TRBJ2-1, with 11 bases matching TRBD2. J was trimmed by 0 bases and V by 3 bases; bases with no gene match: 5. The length of the CDR3 is 17 residues. CDR1 and CDR2 (germline): SGHRS, YFSETQ. CDR3: CASSYGTSGGSYNEQFF. The CDR3 DNA sequence: TGCGCCAGCAGCTATGGGACTAGCGGAGGCTCCTACAATGAGCAGTTCTTC.

V and J are TRBV5-1 and TRBJ1-4; TRBD1 matches 10 bases. The CDR3 consists of 15 residues. Germline V lookup: CDR1 SGHRS, CDR2 YFSETQ. V lost 0 bases to trimming and J lost 6 bases; unmatched junction nucleotides: 2. CDR3: CASSLAGTGDEKLFF. In nucleotides, the CDR3 is TGCGCCAGCAGCTTGGCCGGGACAGGGGATGAAAAACTGTTTTTT.

CDR3 in amino acids: CASSLGTGNTEAFF. As DNA, the CDR3 is TGTGCCAGCAGTTTAGGGACAGGAAACACTGAAGCTTTCTTT. This rearrangement joins TRBV27 to TRBJ1-1, with TRBD1 matching 8 bases. With 2 bases clipped from V and 2 bases from J, the junction kept 1 base outside the gene matches. Germline V gives CDR1 MNHEY, CDR2 SMNVEV (reference sequence). This CDR3 comprises 14 residues.

The chain employs TRBV9 and TRBJ2-1; 11 bases align to TRBD2. V shed 6 bases, J shed 6 bases, and the junction held 5 bases outside the gene matches. CDR1 and CDR2 (germline): SGDLS, YYNGEE. This CDR3 has 14 amino acids. CDR3 sequence reads: CASNGLAGGNEQFF. CDR3 DNA: TGTGCCAGCAACGGACTAGCGGGTGGCAATGAGCAGTTCTTC.

This chain uses TRBV28 with TRBJ1-1; 7 nucleotides align to TRBD1. Per germline, CDR1 MDHEN and CDR2 SYDVKM. V dropped 5 bases and J dropped 2; count of bases not matched to a gene: 17. The CDR3 loop spans 18 amino acids. The CDR3 here is CASSRTGAMGAVNTEAFF. Here the CDR3 DNA reads TGTGCCAGCAGTCGCACAGGGGCCATGGGTGCGGTTAACACTGAAGCTTTCTTT.

The gene calls are TRBV7-2 and TRBJ2-2; D unresolved. V was shortened by 3 bases and J by 5 bases, with 7 bases between the two germline ends. The CDR3 totals 13 residues. The germline V gene has CDR1 SGHTA and CDR2 FQGNSA. CDR3 protein: CASSLQITGELFF. CDR3 DNA: TGTGCCAGCAGCTTGCAGATTACCGGGGAGCTGTTTTTT.

This clone was detected once. The V and J genes are TRBV30 and TRBJ2-7; D unclear. V lost 6 bases and J lost 6, with 12 bases in between. The length of the CDR3 is 11 residues. CDR1 is GTSNPN, CDR2 SVGIG, per germline (reference sequence). The CDR3 coding sequence is TGTGCCTGTACAATAGGAGCCGAGCAGTACTTC. Its protein product is CACTIGAEQYF.